Below are 5 T cell receptor beta chains sequenced from a single sample in a study of CD8 T cells in Susac syndrome. Random hexamers primed reverse transcription of about 0.45 to 1 ug RNA. TCRdb re-called the immunoSEQ multiplex PCR reads through MiXCR, storing one row per CDR3 protein. The repertoire holds roughly 140,000 distinct CDR3 sequences, with around 95% as singletons. Sequencing was carried out using CD4+ T cells from PBMCs. Receptors were obtained from a human donor with Susac syndrome.

This chain joins TRBV6-5 and TRBJ2-4; D call uncertain. Trimming left V 8 bases short and J 7 bases short, with 15 bases between. The length of the CDR3 is 13 residues. The V gene's germline CDR1 is MNHEY and CDR2 SVGAGI. CDR3 loop: CASRSGDRNIQYF. In nucleotides, the CDR3 is TGTGCCAGCCGTTCGGGTGACCGCAACATTCAGTACTTC.

The V call is TRBV20-1, the J call TRBJ2-3; the D is unclear. Germline V lookup: CDR1 DFQATT, CDR2 SNEGSKA (reference sequence). The CDR3 contains 12 residues. Between the trimmed V and J ends, which lost 6 bases and 4 bases, there was a span of 11 bases. The CDR3 loop reads CSAPPVADTQYF. In DNA, the CDR3 is TGCAGTGCCCCCCCGGTGGCAGATACGCAGTATTTT.

This clonotype is a singleton in its sample. This chain joins TRBV7-3 and TRBJ2-7; 7 nucleotides match TRBD1. Unmatched junction bases numbered 6, after V lost 5 bases and J lost 8 bases. CDR3 size: 12 residues. Germline-derived CDR1 and CDR2 are SGHTA and FQGTGA. CDR3: CASSQGQAKQYF. In DNA form, the CDR3 reads TGTGCCAGCAGCCAAGGACAGGCTAAGCAGTACTTC.

V gene TRBV12-3 or TRBV12-4 combines with J gene TRBJ2-3, with D possibly matching TRBD2 (6 bases). The CDR3 is 13 residues long. The V and J ends lost 7 bases and 5 bases respectively, with 13 bases between them. The CDR3 nucleotides are TGTGCCAGCAACCGGGACTCTCGAGATACGCAGTATTTT. It yields the protein CASNRDSRDTQYF.

The rearrangement links TRBV7-9 to TRBJ2-3, with 10 bases identical to TRBD2. V gave up 8 bases and J gave up 5 bases; unmatched junction bases: 10. The CDR3 has 15 residues. Germline V gene data show CDR1 as SEHNR and CDR2 as FQNEAQ (reference sequence). CDR3: CASLLGTSDQDTQYF. The CDR3 DNA reads as TGTGCCAGCCTGCTGGGGACTAGCGATCAAGATACGCAGTATTTT.